The entry that follows covers one TCR beta chain sequence. Its matching antigen is unknown. The data are from a study of T cells after posttransplantation cyclophosphamide. This CDR3 has 13 amino acids. The germline gives CDR1 SGHTA, CDR2 FQGTGA. V was trimmed by 3 bases and J by 7 bases, leaving 13 bases between them. General observations from the study: TRB clonality was highly associated with recipient CMV seropositivity and reactivation. TRB overlap between skin or GI tissue T cells and blood was limited. Donor-recipient repertoire similarity was low at 1-2 months, rising over year one.

The data were produced by immunoSEQ multiplex PCR, yet TCRdb's version contains in-frame clones alone and is incomplete. The sample presents around 13,000 clones, none singletons. Busulfan-fludarabine conditioning, marrow transplant, and cyclophosphamide on days +3 and +4 were administered. The sequenced sample was PBMCs, obtained after allogeneic stem cell transplant with posttransplant cyclophosphamide. The rearrangement joins TRBV7-3 to TRBJ2-7; maybe TRBD2 (7 bases). The sequence was collected from a female patient in her forties who received an allogeneic stem cell transplant from an unrelated donor, was CMV-positive, and had acute GVHD only. Some T cells may originate from the graft donor. The CDR3: CASSFEGGREQYF. The CDR3 region has the DNA TGTGCCAGCAGCTTTGAGGGGGGGAGAGAGCAGTACTTC. Together with reference TRBV7-3 and TRBJ2-7, the CDR3 gives the full variable domain: GAGVSQTPSNKVTEKGKYVELRCDPISGHTALYWYRQSLGQGPEFLIYFQGTGAADDSGLPNDRFFAVRPEGSVSTLKIQRTERGDSAVYLCASSFEGGREQYFGPGTRLTVT.